The rows below give T cell receptor beta chains drawn from one sample of a study of response to subunit inactivated influenza vaccine. TCRdb called the RT-PCR reads again in MiXCR, with one record for every CDR3 protein. The data show roughly 700,000 distinct CDR3 sequences, with around 14% seen just once and 6.5% to 8.5% held by the top ten. Sequencing used PBMCs from blood, obtained around two weeks before vaccination. The receptors shown here come from a man aged 50-59 years who received an inactivated influenza vaccine. The CDR3 runs from the conserved cysteine through the conserved F or W. A D gene is named only where the DNA matches it firmly. The size of a clone is reported for some rows only, either as once, few or many, or as a class for expanded clones.

clone size: -; D gene: TRBD1; V gene: TRBV19; CDR3 length: 15; J gene: TRBJ1-1; CDR3 protein: CASRTVRGENTEAFF; CDR3 DNA: TGTGCCAGTAGGACAGTCAGGGGGGAGAACACTGAAGCTTTCTTT
clone size: few; D gene: TRBD2; V gene: TRBV11-2; CDR3 length: 15; J gene: TRBJ2-1; CDR3 protein: CASSLVAGDNNEQFF; CDR3 DNA: TGTGCCAGCAGCTTAGTAGCGGGGGATAACAATGAGCAGTTCTTC
clone size: few; D gene: -; V gene: TRBV7-2; CDR3 length: 14; J gene: TRBJ1-5; CDR3 protein: CASSRDGVNQPQHF; CDR3 DNA: TGTGCCAGCAGCCGGGACGGAGTCAATCAGCCCCAGCATTTT
clone size: -; D gene: TRBD1; V gene: TRBV18; CDR3 length: 17; J gene: TRBJ2-7; CDR3 protein: CASSPGLGQVGVYEQYF; CDR3 DNA: TGTGCCAGCTCACCCGGCCTTGGACAGGTTGGGGTCTACGAGCAGTACTTC
clone size: -; D gene: -; V gene: TRBV6-2/TRBV6-3; CDR3 length: 15; J gene: TRBJ2-7; CDR3 protein: CASSYSWRGAYEQYF; CDR3 DNA: TGTGCCAGCAGTTACTCGTGGAGGGGGGCCTACGAGCAGTACTTC
clone size: -; D gene: -; V gene: TRBV5-1; CDR3 length: 13; J gene: TRBJ2-1; CDR3 protein: CASSQDSSNEQFF; CDR3 DNA: TGCGCCAGCAGCCAGGACTCGTCCAATGAGCAGTTCTTC
clone size: -; D gene: -; V gene: TRBV10-3; CDR3 length: 15; J gene: TRBJ2-7; CDR3 protein: CAISDEHKSSYEQYF; CDR3 DNA: TGTGCCATCAGTGATGAGCACAAGAGCTCCTACGAGCAGTACTTC
clone size: -; D gene: TRBD1; V gene: TRBV5-1; CDR3 length: 15; J gene: TRBJ2-7; CDR3 protein: CASSDPGQGGYEQYF; CDR3 DNA: TGCGCCAGCAGCGATCCGGGACAGGGGGGGTACGAGCAGTACTTC
clone size: few; D gene: -; V gene: TRBV5-4; CDR3 length: 14; J gene: TRBJ2-1; CDR3 protein: CASSKTGLANEQFF; CDR3 DNA: TGTGCCAGCAGCAAAACGGGGTTAGCCAATGAGCAGTTCTTC
clone size: -; D gene: TRBD1; V gene: TRBV12-3/TRBV12-4; CDR3 length: 16; J gene: TRBJ1-4; CDR3 protein: CASSPAPGQGNEKLFF; CDR3 DNA: TGTGCCAGCAGTCCCGCGCCGGGACAGGGAAATGAAAAACTGTTTTTT
clone size: many; D gene: -; V gene: TRBV29-1; CDR3 length: 11; J gene: TRBJ2-7; CDR3 protein: CSVYSGYEQYF; CDR3 DNA: TGCAGCGTTTACAGCGGCTACGAGCAGTACTTC
clone size: -; D gene: -; V gene: TRBV10-3; CDR3 length: 13; J gene: TRBJ1-6; CDR3 protein: CANPRVGDSPLHF; CDR3 DNA: TGTGCCAACCCGAGGGTCGGGGATTCACCCCTCCACTTT
clone size: many; D gene: -; V gene: TRBV7-9; CDR3 length: 13; J gene: TRBJ2-7; CDR3 protein: CASSLEQSPWQYF; CDR3 DNA: TGTGCCAGCAGCTTAGAACAGTCTCCGTGGCAGTACTTC
clone size: -; D gene: TRBD2; V gene: TRBV10-3; CDR3 length: 15; J gene: TRBJ2-1; CDR3 protein: CAISESWTSLNEQFF; CDR3 DNA: TGTGCCATCAGTGAGTCTTGGACTAGCCTCAATGAGCAGTTCTTC
clone size: -; D gene: -; V gene: TRBV5-1; CDR3 length: 11; J gene: TRBJ2-1; CDR3 protein: CASSGPPGWFF; CDR3 DNA: TGCGCCAGTTCCGGGCCCCCCGGTTGGTTCTTC
clone size: -; D gene: TRBD1; V gene: TRBV7-2; CDR3 length: 15; J gene: TRBJ2-4; CDR3 protein: CASSPGQGGKNIQYF; CDR3 DNA: TGTGCCAGCAGCCCGGGACAGGGGGGCAAAAACATTCAGTACTTC
clone size: -; D gene: -; V gene: TRBV7-3; CDR3 length: 15; J gene: TRBJ2-2; CDR3 protein: CASSLSRERTGELFF; CDR3 DNA: TGTGCCAGCAGCTTAAGTAGGGAGAGAACCGGGGAGCTGTTTTTT
clone size: -; D gene: -; V gene: TRBV12-3/TRBV12-4; CDR3 length: 15; J gene: TRBJ2-5; CDR3 protein: CASSLEGGNQETQYF; CDR3 DNA: TGTGCCAGCAGTTTAGAGGGGGGCAACCAAGAGACCCAGTACTTC
clone size: -; D gene: -; V gene: TRBV7-2; CDR3 length: 16; J gene: TRBJ1-3; CDR3 protein: CASSLYAQISGNTIYF; CDR3 DNA: TGTGCCAGCAGCTTATACGCACAGATTTCTGGAAACACCATATATTTT
clone size: many; D gene: TRBD1; V gene: TRBV28; CDR3 length: 16; J gene: TRBJ1-5; CDR3 protein: CASSFRQGLVNQPQHF; CDR3 DNA: TGTGCCAGCAGTTTTAGACAGGGGCTAGTCAATCAGCCCCAGCATTTT
clone size: many; D gene: -; V gene: TRBV7-2; CDR3 length: 14; J gene: TRBJ2-1; CDR3 protein: CASSSLGGYNEQFF; CDR3 DNA: TGTGCCAGCAGCTCCTTGGGCGGGTACAATGAGCAGTTCTTC
clone size: -; D gene: TRBD2; V gene: TRBV5-1; CDR3 length: 16; J gene: TRBJ2-5; CDR3 protein: CASSLMVAGGFETQYF; CDR3 DNA: TGCGCCAGCAGCTTGATGGTAGCGGGGGGTTTTGAGACCCAGTACTTC
clone size: -; D gene: -; V gene: TRBV20-1; CDR3 length: 16; J gene: TRBJ2-1; CDR3 protein: CSARDLPRSLRNEQFF; CDR3 DNA: TGCAGTGCTAGAGATCTCCCGAGGTCCCTACGCAATGAGCAGTTCTTC
clone size: many; D gene: -; V gene: TRBV7-2; CDR3 length: 19; J gene: TRBJ2-7; CDR3 protein: CASSLAEGVRGQFSYEQYF; CDR3 DNA: TGTGCCAGCAGCTTAGCGGAAGGGGTGAGAGGACAGTTCTCCTACGAGCAGTACTTC
clone size: few; D gene: -; V gene: TRBV4-1; CDR3 length: 15; J gene: TRBJ1-5; CDR3 protein: CASSQDVQSNQPQHF; CDR3 DNA: TGCGCCAGCAGCCAAGACGTACAGAGCAATCAGCCCCAGCATTTT
clone size: once; D gene: -; V gene: TRBV20-1; CDR3 length: 11; J gene: TRBJ2-7; CDR3 protein: CSAAVSWEQYF; CDR3 DNA: TGCAGTGCGGCGGTGTCCTGGGAGCAGTACTTC